The table lists the clone carrying this T cell receptor (beta chain) with a count of one. Its specificity is not known. Via MiXCR, TCRdb re-called the 5' RACE reads, giving one row per CDR3 protein. The sample includes roughly 40,000 distinct CDR3 sequences, around 30% of them seen just once. The study's findings and limits: Whole repertoires were not studied in the larger cohort, only one V-J beta rearrangement.

The germline CDR1 and CDR2 sequences are DFQATT and SNEGSKA (reference sequence). The CDR3 sequence is 14 residues long. The junction had 10 bases not matched to a gene; V was cut back by 5 bases and J by 4 bases. The rearrangement joins TRBV20-1 to TRBJ2-7; the match to TRBD2 covers 8 bases. This TCR was recovered from a female donor with breast cancer. The sample taken for sequencing was memory CD4+ T cells sorted from a lymph node. The subset is: memory CD4+ T cells, CD4+CD45RO+CD25-. The CDR3 sequence is CSASTGGVYYEQYF. CDR3 bases: TGCAGTGCTTCTACCGGGGGGGTATATTACGAGCAGTACTTC.